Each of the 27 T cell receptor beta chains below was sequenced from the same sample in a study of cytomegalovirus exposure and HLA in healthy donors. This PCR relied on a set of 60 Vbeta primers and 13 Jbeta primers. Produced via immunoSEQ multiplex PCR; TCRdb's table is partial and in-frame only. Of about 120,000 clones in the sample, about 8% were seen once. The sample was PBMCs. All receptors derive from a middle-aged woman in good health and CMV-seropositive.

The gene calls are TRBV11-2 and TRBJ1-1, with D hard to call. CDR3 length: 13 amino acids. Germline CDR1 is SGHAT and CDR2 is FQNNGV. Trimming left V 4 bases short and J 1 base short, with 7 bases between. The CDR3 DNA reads TGTGCCAGCAGCTCCCACACGAACACTGAAGCTTTCTTT. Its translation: CASSSHTNTEAFF. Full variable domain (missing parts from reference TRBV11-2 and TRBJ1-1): EAGVAQSPRYKIIEKRQSVAFWCNPISGHATLYWYQQILGQGPKLLIQFQNNGVVDDSQLPKDRFSAERLKGVDSTLKIQPAKLEDSAVYLCASSSHTNTEAFFGQGTRLTVV.

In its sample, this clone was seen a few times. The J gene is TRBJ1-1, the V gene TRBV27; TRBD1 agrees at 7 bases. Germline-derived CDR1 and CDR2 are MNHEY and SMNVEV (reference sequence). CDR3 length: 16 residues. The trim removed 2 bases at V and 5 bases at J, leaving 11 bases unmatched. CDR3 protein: CASSLRVRGETTEAFF. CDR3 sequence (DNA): TGTGCCAGCAGTTTAAGGGTCAGGGGGGAGACGACTGAAGCTTTCTTT.

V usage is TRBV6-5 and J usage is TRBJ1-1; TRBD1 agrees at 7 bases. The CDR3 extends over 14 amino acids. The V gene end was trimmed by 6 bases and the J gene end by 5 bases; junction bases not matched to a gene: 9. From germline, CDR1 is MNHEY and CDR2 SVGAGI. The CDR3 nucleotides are TGTGCCAGCAGCCGGACAGGCGGGGGGACTGAAGCTTTCTTT. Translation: CASSRTGGGTEAFF.

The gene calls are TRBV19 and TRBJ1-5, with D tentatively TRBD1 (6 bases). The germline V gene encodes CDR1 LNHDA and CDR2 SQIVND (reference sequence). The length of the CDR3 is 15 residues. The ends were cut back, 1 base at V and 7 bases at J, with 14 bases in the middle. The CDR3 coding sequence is TGTGCCAGTAGTATAGGCTACAGGGTGCACCAGCCCCAGCATTTT. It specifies CASSIGYRVHQPQHF. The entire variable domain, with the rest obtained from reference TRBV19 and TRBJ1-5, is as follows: DGGITQSPKYLFRKEGQNVTLSCEQNLNHDAMYWYRQDPGQGLRLIYYSQIVNDFQKGDIAEGYSVSREKKESFPLTVTSAQKNPTAFYLCASSIGYRVHQPQHFGDGTRLSIL.

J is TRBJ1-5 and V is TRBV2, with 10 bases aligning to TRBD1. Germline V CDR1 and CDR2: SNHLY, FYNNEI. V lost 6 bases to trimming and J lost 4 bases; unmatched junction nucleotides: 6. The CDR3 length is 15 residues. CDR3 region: CASRGTGVRNQPQHF. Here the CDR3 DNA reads TGTGCCAGCAGAGGGACAGGGGTACGAAATCAGCCCCAGCATTTT.

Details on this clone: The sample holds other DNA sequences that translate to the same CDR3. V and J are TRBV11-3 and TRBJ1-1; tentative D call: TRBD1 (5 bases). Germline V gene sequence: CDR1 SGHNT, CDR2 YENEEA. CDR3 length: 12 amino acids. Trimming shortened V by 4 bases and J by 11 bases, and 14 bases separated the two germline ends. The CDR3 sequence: CASSSGGEGAFF. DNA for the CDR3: TGTGCCAGCAGCTCCGGGGGTGAGGGGGCTTTCTTT. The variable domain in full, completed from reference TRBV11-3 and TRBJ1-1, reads EAGVVQSPRYKIIEKKQPVAFWCNPISGHNTLYWYLQNLGQGPELLIRYENEEAVDDSQLPKDRFSAERLKGVDSTLKIQPAELGDSAVYLCASSSGGEGAFFGQGTRLTVV.

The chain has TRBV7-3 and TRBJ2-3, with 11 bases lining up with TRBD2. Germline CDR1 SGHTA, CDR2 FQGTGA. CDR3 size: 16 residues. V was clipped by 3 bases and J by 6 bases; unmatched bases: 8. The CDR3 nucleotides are TGTGCCAGCAGCTTTTTAGCGGGGGGGCCCTCGGATACGCAGTATTTT. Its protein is CASSFLAGGPSDTQYF.

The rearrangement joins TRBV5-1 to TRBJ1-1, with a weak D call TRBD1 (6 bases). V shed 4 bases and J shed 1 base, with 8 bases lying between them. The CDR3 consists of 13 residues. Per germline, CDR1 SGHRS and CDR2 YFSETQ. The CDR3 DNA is TGCGCCAGCAGCGTCAGGGGGAACACTGAAGCTTTCTTT. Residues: CASSVRGNTEAFF. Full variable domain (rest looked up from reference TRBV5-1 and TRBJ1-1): KAGVTQTPRYLIKTRGQQVTLSCSPISGHRSVSWYQQTPGQGLQFLFEYFSETQRNKGNFPGRFSGRQFSNSRSEMNVSTLELGDSALYLCASSVRGNTEAFFGQGTRLTVV.

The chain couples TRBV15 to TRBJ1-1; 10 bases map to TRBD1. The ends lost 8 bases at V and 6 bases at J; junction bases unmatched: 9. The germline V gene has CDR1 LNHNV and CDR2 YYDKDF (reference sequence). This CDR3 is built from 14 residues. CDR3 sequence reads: CATAMDRGSSEAFF. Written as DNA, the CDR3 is TGTGCCACCGCTATGGACAGGGGGAGTTCTGAAGCTTTCTTT.

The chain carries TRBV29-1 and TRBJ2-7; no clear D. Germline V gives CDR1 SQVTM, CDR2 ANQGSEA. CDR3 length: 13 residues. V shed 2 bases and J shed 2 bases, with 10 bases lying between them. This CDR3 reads CSVETETPYEQYF. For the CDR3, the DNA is TGCAGCGTTGAAACCGAAACACCCTACGAGCAGTACTTC.

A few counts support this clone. The CDR3 DNA is TGTGCCAGCAGCCAGGAGGATCAGCCCCAGCATTTT. It codes for CASSQEDQPQHF. This chain joins TRBV6-1 and TRBJ1-5, with D hard to call. Trimming cost V 6 bases and J 5 bases, with 8 bases left between them. This CDR3 has 12 amino acids. Germline CDR1 is MNHNS and CDR2 is SASEGT.

CDR3 sequence (DNA): TGTGCCAGCAGCCCCTCGGTCTACGAGCAGTACTTC. This translates into CASSPSVYEQYF. The rearrangement joins TRBV7-2 to TRBJ2-7; D gene uncertain. Trimming shortened V by 5 bases and J by 3 bases, and 8 bases separated the two germline ends. The CDR3 has 12 amino acids. Germline values: CDR1 SGHTA, CDR2 FQGNSA.

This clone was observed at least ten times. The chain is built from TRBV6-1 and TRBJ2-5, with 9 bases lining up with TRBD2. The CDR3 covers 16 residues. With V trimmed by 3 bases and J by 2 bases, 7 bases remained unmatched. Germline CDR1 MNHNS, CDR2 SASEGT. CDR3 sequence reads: CASSELAGGPQETQYF. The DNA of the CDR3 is TGTGCCAGCAGTGAGCTTGCGGGGGGGCCTCAAGAGACCCAGTACTTC.

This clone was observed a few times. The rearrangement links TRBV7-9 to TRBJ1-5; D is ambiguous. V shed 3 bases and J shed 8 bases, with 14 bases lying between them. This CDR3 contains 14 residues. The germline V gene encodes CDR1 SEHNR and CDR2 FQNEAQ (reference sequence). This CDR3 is CASSFTDSLEPQHF. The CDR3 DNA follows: TGTGCCAGCAGCTTCACGGACTCCTTAGAGCCCCAGCATTTT.

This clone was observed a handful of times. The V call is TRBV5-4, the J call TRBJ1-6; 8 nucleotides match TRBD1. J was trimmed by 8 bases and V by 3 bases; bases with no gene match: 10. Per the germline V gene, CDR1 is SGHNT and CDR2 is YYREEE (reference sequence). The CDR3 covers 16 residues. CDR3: CASSSSMGQAYSPLHF. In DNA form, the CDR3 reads TGTGCCAGCAGCTCCAGTATGGGACAGGCTTATTCACCCCTCCACTTT.

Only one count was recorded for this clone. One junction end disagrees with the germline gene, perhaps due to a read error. CDR3 in DNA: TGTGCCAGCGGTGAAGGGGGGCCGGATACGCAGTATTTT. As protein: CASGEGGPDTQYF. V and J are TRBV2 and TRBJ2-3, with D perhaps TRBD1 or TRBD2 (6 bases each). Germline V CDR1 and CDR2: SNHLY, FYNNEI. This CDR3 contains 13 residues.

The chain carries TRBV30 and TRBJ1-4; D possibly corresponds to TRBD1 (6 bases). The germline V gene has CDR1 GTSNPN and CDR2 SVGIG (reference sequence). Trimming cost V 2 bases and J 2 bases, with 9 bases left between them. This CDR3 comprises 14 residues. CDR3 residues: CAWSPDSTNEKLFF. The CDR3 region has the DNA TGTGCCTGGAGTCCGGACAGCACTAATGAAAAACTGTTTTTT.

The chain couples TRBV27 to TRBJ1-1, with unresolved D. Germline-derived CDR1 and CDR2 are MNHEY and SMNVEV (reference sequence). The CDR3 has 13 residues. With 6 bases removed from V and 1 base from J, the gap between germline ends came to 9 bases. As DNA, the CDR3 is TGTGCCAGCAGGCGAACAGCGAACACTGAAGCTTTCTTT. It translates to CASRRTANTEAFF.

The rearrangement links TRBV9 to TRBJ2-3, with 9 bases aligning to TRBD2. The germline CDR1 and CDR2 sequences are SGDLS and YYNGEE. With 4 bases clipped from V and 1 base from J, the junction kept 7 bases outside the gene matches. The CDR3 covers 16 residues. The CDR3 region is CASSPPRGGGTDTQYF. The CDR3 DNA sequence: TGTGCCAGCAGCCCCCCGCGGGGGGGAGGCACAGATACGCAGTATTTT.

CDR3 amino acids: CASSLVDRGLTGEQFF. The CDR3 DNA reads TGTGCCAGCAGCTTAGTGGACAGGGGACTTACGGGAGAGCAGTTCTTC. J is TRBJ2-1 and V is TRBV11-2; 9 bases line up with TRBD1. Trimming removed 1 base from V and 10 bases from J; junction bases left unmatched: 11. Germline values: CDR1 SGHAT, CDR2 FQNNGV. This CDR3 has 16 residues.

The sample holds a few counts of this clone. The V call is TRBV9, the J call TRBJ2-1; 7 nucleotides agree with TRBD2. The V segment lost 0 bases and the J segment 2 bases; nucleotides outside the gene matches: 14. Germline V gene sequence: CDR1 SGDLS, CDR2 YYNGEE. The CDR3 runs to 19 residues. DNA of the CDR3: TGTGCCAGCAGCGTAGGGTATGTAGAGGCTAGCGGTCCCTACAATGAGCAGTTCTTC. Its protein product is CASSVGYVEASGPYNEQFF.

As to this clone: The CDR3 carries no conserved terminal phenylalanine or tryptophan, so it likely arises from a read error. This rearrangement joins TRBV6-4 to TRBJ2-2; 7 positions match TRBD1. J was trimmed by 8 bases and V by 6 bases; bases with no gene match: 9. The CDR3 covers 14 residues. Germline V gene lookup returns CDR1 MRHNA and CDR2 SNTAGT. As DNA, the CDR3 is TGTGCCAGCAGCACCGGACAGGATACAGGGGAGCTGTTTTTG. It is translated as CASSTGQDTGELFL.

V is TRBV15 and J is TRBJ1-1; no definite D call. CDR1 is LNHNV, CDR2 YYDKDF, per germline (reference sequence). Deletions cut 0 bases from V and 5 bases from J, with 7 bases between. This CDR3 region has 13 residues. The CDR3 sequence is CATSRDRRTEAFF. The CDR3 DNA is TGTGCCACCAGCAGAGATAGGAGGACTGAAGCTTTCTTT.

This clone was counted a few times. CDR3 protein: CASSLGGPAETQYF. The CDR3 bases are TGTGCCAGCAGCTTAGGAGGGCCAGCAGAGACCCAGTACTTC. The gene calls are TRBV7-9 and TRBJ2-5, with D maybe TRBD2 (5 bases). The CDR3 sequence is 14 residues long. The V end was cut by 1 base, the J end by 4 bases, with 10 bases between. Germline CDR1 and CDR2: SEHNR and FQNEAQ (reference sequence). The variable domain in full, completed from reference TRBV7-9 and TRBJ2-5, reads DTGVSQNPRHKITKRGQNVTFRCDPISEHNRLYWYRQTLGQGPEFLTYFQNEAQLEKSRLLSDRFSAERPKGSFSTLEIQRTEQGDSAMYLCASSLGGPAETQYFGPGTRLLVL.

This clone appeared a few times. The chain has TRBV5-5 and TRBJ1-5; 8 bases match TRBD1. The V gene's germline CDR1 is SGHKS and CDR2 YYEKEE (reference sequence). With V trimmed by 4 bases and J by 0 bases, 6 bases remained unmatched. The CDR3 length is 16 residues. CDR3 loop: CASSPDRVYSNQPQHF. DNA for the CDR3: TGTGCCAGCAGCCCGGACAGGGTTTATAGCAATCAGCCCCAGCATTTT. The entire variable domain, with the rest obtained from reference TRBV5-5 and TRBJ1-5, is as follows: DAGVTQSPTHLIKTRGQQVTLRCSPISGHKSVSWYQQVLGQGPQFIFQYYEKEERGRGNFPDRFSARQFPNYSSELNVNALLLGDSALYLCASSPDRVYSNQPQHFGDGTRLSIL.

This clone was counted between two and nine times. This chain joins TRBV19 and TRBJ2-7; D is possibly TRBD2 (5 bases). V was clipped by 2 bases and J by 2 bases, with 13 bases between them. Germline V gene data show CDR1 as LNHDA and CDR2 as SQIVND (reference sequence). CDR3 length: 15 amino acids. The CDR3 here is CASSILDSWPYEQYF. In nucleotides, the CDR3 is TGTGCCAGTAGTATATTGGACTCTTGGCCCTACGAGCAGTACTTC.

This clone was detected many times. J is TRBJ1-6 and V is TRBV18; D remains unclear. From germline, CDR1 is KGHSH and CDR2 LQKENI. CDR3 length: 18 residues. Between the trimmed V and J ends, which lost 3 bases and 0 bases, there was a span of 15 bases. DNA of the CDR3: TGTGCCAGCTCACCGAGCTCTCGGGGAAGCTCCTATAATTCACCCCTCCACTTT. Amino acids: CASSPSSRGSSYNSPLHF.